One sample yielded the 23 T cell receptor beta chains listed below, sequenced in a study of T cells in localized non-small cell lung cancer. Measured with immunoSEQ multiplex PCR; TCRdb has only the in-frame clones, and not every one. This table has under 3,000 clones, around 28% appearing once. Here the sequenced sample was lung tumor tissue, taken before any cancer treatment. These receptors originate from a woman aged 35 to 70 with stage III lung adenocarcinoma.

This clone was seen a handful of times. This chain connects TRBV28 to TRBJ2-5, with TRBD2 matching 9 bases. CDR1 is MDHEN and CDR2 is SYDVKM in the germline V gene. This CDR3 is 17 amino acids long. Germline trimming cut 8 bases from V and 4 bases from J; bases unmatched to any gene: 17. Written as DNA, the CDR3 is TGTGCCAGCGGACATCCCCCGTTGACAGCGGGAGGAGAGACCCAGTACTTC. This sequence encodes CASGHPPLTAGGETQYF.

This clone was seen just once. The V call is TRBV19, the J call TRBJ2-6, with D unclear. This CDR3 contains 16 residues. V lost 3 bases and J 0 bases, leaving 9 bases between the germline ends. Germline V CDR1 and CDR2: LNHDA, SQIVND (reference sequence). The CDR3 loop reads CASSIDLNSGANVLTF. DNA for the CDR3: TGTGCCAGTAGTATCGACCTGAACTCTGGGGCCAACGTCCTGACTTTC.

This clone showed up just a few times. CDR3 loop: CASGLYLGTAARGNQPQHF. The CDR3 DNA follows: TGTGCTAGTGGTTTGTATTTGGGGACCGCGGCCAGGGGCAATCAGCCCCAGCATTTT. This sequence joins TRBV12-5 and TRBJ1-5, with D maybe TRBD1 (5 bases). V lost 2 bases and J 2 bases, leaving 22 bases between the germline ends. The germline V gene encodes CDR1 LGHNT and CDR2 FRNRAP. The CDR3 consists of 19 residues.

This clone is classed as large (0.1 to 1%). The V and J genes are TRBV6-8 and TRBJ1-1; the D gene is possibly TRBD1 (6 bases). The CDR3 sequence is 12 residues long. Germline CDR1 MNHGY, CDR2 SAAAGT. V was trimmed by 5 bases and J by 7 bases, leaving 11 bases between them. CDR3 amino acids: CASSRRGYEAFF. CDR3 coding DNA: TGTGCCAGCAGTCGCAGGGGATATGAAGCTTTCTTT.

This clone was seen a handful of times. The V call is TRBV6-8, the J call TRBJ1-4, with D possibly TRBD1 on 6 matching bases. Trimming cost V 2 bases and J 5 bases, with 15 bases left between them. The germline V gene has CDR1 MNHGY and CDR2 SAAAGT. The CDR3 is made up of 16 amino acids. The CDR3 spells CASSYGVGHGNEKLFF. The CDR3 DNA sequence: TGTGCCAGCAGTTACGGTGTGGGACACGGAAATGAAAAACTGTTTTTT.

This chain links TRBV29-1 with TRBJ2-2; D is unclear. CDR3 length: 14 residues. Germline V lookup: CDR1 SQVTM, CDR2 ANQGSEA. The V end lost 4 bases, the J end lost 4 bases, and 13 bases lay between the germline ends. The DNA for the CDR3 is TGCAGCGTTGCCCCCGGTCTACCCACCGGGGAGCTGTTTTTT. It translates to CSVAPGLPTGELFF.

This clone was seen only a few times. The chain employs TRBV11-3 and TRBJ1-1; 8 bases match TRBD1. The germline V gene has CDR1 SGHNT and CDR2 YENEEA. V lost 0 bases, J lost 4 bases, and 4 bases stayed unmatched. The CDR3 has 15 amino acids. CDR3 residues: CASSLETTGGTEAFF. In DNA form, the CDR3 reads TGTGCCAGCAGCTTAGAGACCACAGGGGGCACTGAAGCTTTCTTT.

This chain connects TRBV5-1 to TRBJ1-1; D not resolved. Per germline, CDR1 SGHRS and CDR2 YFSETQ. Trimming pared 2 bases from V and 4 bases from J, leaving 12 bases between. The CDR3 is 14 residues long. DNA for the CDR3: TGCGCCAGCAGCTTTGAGGGTTCGGGCACTGAAGCTTTCTTT. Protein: CASSFEGSGTEAFF.

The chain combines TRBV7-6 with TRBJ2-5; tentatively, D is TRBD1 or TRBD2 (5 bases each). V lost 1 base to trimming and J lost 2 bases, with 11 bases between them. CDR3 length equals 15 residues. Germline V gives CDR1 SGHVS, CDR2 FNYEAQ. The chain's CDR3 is CASSLGDLQQETQYF. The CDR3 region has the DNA TGTGCCAGCAGCTTAGGGGACCTACAGCAAGAGACCCAGTACTTC.

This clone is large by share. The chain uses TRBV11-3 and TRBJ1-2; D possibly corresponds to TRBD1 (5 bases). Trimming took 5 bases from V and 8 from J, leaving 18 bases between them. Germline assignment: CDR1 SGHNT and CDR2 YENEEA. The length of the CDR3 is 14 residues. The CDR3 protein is CASSTSGASIGYTF. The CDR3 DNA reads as TGTGCCAGCAGCACCAGCGGGGCCTCGATAGGCTACACCTTC.

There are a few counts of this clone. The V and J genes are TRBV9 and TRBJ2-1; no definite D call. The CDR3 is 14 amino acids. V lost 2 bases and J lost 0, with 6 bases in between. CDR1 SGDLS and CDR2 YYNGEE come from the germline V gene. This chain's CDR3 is CASSVSSSYNEQFF. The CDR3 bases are TGTGCCAGCAGCGTGAGTTCCTCCTACAATGAGCAGTTCTTC.

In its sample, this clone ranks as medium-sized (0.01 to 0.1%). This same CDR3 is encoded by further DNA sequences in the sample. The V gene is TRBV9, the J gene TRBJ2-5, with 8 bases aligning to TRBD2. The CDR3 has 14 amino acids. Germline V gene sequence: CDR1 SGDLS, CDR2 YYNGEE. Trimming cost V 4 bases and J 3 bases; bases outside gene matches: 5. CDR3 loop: CASSPPGREETQYF. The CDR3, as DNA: TGTGCCAGCAGCCCTCCCGGGAGGGAAGAGACCCAGTACTTC. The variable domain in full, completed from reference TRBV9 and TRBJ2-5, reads DSGVTQTPKHLITATGQRVTLRCSPRSGDLSVYWYQQSLDQGLQFLIQYYNGEERAKGNILERFSAQQFPDLHSELNLSSLELGDSALYFCASSPPGREETQYFGPGTRLLVL.

The CDR3 is CASSPRTQGYNEQFF. CDR3 in DNA: TGTGCCAGCTCACCACGAACCCAGGGCTATAATGAGCAGTTCTTC. This chain links TRBV18 with TRBJ2-1, with TRBD1 as a possible D gene (5 bases). This CDR3 comprises 15 residues. Germline V gives CDR1 KGHSH, CDR2 LQKENI. Trimming shortened V by 1 base and J by 7 bases, and 14 bases separated the two germline ends.

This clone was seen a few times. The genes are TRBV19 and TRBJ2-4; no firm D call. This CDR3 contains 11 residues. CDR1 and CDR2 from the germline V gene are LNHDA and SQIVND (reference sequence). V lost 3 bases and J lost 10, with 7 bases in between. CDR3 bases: TGTGCCAGTAGTATCTTGGGGATTCAGTACTTC. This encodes CASSILGIQYF.

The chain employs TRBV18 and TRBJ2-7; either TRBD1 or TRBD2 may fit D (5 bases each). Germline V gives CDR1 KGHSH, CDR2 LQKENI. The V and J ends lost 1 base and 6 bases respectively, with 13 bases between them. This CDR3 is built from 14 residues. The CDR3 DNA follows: TGTGCCAGCTCACCACGGGACCGAGACACCGAGCAGTACTTC. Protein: CASSPRDRDTEQYF.

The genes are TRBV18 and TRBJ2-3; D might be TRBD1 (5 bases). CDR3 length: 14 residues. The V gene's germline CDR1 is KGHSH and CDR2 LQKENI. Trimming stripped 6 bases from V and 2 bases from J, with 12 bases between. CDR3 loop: CASSAGQATDTQYF. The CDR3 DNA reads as TGTGCCAGCTCGGCTGGACAAGCCACAGATACGCAGTATTTT.

In DNA, the CDR3 is TGTGCCAGCAGCTTATCGTCAGGGGTATATGGCTACACCTTC. Translation gives CASSLSSGVYGYTF. The V call is TRBV11-3, the J call TRBJ1-2, with D tentatively TRBD1 (6 bases). The length of the CDR3 is 14 residues. V was cut by 2 bases and J by 5 bases, with 12 bases left in between. CDR1 and CDR2 (germline): SGHNT, YENEEA.

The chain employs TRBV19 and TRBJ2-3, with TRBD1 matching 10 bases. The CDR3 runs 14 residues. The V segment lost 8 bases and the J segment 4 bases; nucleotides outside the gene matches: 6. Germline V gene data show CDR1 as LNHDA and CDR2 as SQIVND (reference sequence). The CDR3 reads CASRLTGGPDTQYF. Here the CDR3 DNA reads TGTGCCAGTCGCTTGACAGGGGGCCCAGATACGCAGTATTTT.

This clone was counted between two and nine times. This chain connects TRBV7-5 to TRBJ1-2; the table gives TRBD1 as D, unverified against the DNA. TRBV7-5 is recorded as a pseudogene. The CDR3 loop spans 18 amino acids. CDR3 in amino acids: CASSLIGDSNLNNYGYTF. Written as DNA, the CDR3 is TGTGCCAGCAGCTTAATAGGGGACAGTAACCTAAATAACTATGGCTACACCTTC.

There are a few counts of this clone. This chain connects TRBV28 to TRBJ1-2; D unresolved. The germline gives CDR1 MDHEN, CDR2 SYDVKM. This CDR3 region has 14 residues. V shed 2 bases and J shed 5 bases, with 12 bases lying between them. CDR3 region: CASSLGQQTYGYTF. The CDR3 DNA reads TGTGCCAGCAGTTTAGGGCAGCAGACATATGGCTACACCTTC.

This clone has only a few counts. Here the CDR3 DNA reads TGTGCCAGCAGCTCCCAGCGGGAGGACTACAATGAGCAGTTCTTC. Protein product: CASSSQREDYNEQFF. The genes are TRBV11-3 and TRBJ2-1, with TRBD2 matching over 9 bases. This CDR3 comprises 15 residues. J lost 3 bases, V lost 4 bases, and 4 bases had no gene match. The germline V gene has CDR1 SGHNT and CDR2 YENEEA.

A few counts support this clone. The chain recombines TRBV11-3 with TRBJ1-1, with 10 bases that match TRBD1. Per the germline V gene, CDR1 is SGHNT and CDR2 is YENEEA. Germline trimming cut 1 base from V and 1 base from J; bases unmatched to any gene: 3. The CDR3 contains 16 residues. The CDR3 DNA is TGTGCCAGCAGCTTAGTACGGGACAGGGGGAACACTGAAGCTTTCTTT. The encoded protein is CASSLVRDRGNTEAFF.

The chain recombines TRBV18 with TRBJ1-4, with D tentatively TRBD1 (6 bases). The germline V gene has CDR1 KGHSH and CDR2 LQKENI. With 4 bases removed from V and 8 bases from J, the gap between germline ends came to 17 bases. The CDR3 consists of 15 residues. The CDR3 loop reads CASSLNRGAREKLFF. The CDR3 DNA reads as TGTGCCAGCTCACTTAACCGGGGGGCACGGGAAAAACTGTTTTTT.